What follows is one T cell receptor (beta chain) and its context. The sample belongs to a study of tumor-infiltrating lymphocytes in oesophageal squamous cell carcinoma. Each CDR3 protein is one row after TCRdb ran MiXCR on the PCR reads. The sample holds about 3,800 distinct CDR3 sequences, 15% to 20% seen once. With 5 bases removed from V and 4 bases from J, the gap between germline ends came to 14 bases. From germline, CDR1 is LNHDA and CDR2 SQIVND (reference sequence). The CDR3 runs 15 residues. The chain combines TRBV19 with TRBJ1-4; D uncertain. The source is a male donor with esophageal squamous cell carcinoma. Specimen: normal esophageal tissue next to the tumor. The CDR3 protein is CASSFGGGGNEKLFF. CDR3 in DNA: TGTGCCAGTAGTTTTGGTGGCGGAGGTAATGAAAAACTGTTTTTT.